These 16 T cell receptor beta chains originate from one sample sequenced in a study of blood T cell repertoires in COVID-19 (dated by TCRdb to 2020 to 2021). Library construction relied on the immunoSEQ multiplex PCR assay. Sourced from immuneACCESS, this table was stored by TCRdb with only in-frame sequences that have V and J called. A share of the clones is absent; for the studies checked, an unresolved V gene accounts for under half, and the remainder has no known explanation. The sample contains fewer than 150,000 clones, 80% to 90% of them found a single time. Of the sample, 3.6% falls within the top ten clones. The specimen was peripheral blood. The receptor source for this set is an older woman with acute or convalescent COVID-19.

This clone has more than one count but fewer than ten. J is TRBJ1-2 and V is TRBV27, with D maybe TRBD1 (6 bases). Trimming stripped 4 bases from V and 7 bases from J, with 13 bases between. Germline assignment: CDR1 MNHEY and CDR2 SMNVEV (reference sequence). The CDR3 spans 13 residues. CDR3 amino acids: CASSSQGISGYTF. The CDR3 nucleotides are TGTGCCAGCAGTTCACAGGGAATTAGTGGCTACACCTTC.

CDR3 DNA sequence: TGTGCCAGCAGTCCCCCGGGGGACACTGAAGCTTTCTTT. Its protein is CASSPPGDTEAFF. This sequence joins TRBV6-5 and TRBJ1-1, with a possible D match to TRBD1 (5 bases). This CDR3 has 13 amino acids. The germline gives CDR1 MNHEY, CDR2 SVGAGI. V lost 5 bases and J lost 3, with 10 bases in between.

This clone was seen a handful of times. The V gene is TRBV29-1, the J gene TRBJ2-3; 9 nucleotides match TRBD2. Trimming at V came to 3 bases and at J to 9 bases, leaving 16 bases not matched to a gene. Germline V gene sequence: CDR1 SQVTM, CDR2 ANQGSEA. The CDR3 runs to 16 residues. The CDR3 nucleotides are TGCAGCGTTGATTCCCAAGCGGGAGGCTCGGGGGGGACGCAGTATTTT. Amino acid sequence: CSVDSQAGGSGGTQYF.

V gene TRBV28 combines with J gene TRBJ2-5; 12 bases are a match to TRBD2. This CDR3 has 14 amino acids. The V gene's germline CDR1 is MDHEN and CDR2 SYDVKM. Trimming removed 7 bases from V and 4 bases from J; junction bases left unmatched: 4. This chain's CDR3 is CASTTSGSSETQYF. The CDR3 region has the DNA TGTGCCAGCACGACTAGCGGGAGCTCAGAGACCCAGTACTTC.

The CDR3 region is CASSRTGGGGTQYF. Written as DNA, the CDR3 is TGTGCCAGTTCACGGACAGGGGGTGGAGGTACGCAGTATTTT. The rearrangement uses TRBV6-5 and TRBJ2-3, with TRBD1 matching over 10 bases. Germline lookup yields CDR1 MNHEY and CDR2 SVGAGI. This CDR3 contains 14 residues. After removal of 9 bases from V and 8 bases from J, the junction contained 11 bases not matched to a gene.

The chain links TRBV4-1 to TRBJ2-7; 14 bases match TRBD2. V trimming: 0 bases; J trimming: 3 bases; junction bases outside the gene matches: 10. Germline CDR1 reads MGHRA; CDR2 reads YSYEKL. CDR3 size: 19 residues. CDR3 protein: CASSQDAGNGTSGSYEQYV. The CDR3 nucleotides read TGCGCCAGCAGCCAAGATGCTGGGAACGGGACTAGCGGGAGCTACGAGCAGTACGTC.

This sequence joins TRBV19 and TRBJ1-1; 7 positions agree with TRBD1. Germline-derived CDR1 and CDR2 are LNHDA and SQIVND (reference sequence). The CDR3 runs to 15 residues. J was trimmed by 6 bases and V by 7 bases; bases with no gene match: 14. In DNA form, the CDR3 reads TGTGCCAGTACCACAAGGGGGCGAGGGACCGCTGAAGCTTTCTTT. It yields the protein CASTTRGRGTAEAFF.

V is TRBV5-1 and J is TRBJ2-1, with a possible D match to TRBD2 (6 bases). Trimming cost V 4 bases and J 15 bases, with 23 bases left between them. Germline values: CDR1 SGHRS, CDR2 YFSETQ. The CDR3 totals 14 residues. The CDR3 bases are TGCGCCAGCAGCGGGACGACTAGTTCCCCCATACGGTTCTTC. Translating it yields CASSGTTSSPIRFF. The whole variable domain, filled in from reference TRBV5-1 and TRBJ2-1, reads KAGVTQTPRYLIKTRGQQVTLSCSPISGHRSVSWYQQTPGQGLQFLFEYFSETQRNKGNFPGRFSGRQFSNSRSEMNVSTLELGDSALYLCASSGTTSSPIRFFGPGTRLTVL.

This chain connects TRBV11-2 to TRBJ2-5; maybe TRBD2 (7 bases). Trimming removed 3 bases from V and 5 bases from J, with 16 bases in between. This CDR3 is built from 15 residues. Germline CDR1 reads SGHAT; CDR2 reads FQNNGV. The DNA for the CDR3 is TGTGCCAGCAGCTTCGGCCCGGGGGGCCGGGAGACCCAGTACTTC. Translated: CASSFGPGGRETQYF.

The chain uses TRBV6-1 and TRBJ1-5; TRBD1 agrees at 7 bases. The CDR3 length is 16 residues. Germline loops: CDR1 MNHNS, CDR2 SASEGT. V gave up 0 bases and J gave up 11 bases; unmatched junction bases: 13. CDR3 DNA sequence: TGTGCCAGCAGTGAAGCGGCAGGGGGTTCCCGAGGGACCCAGCATTTT. Amino acids: CASSEAAGGSRGTQHF.

The V call is TRBV20-1, the J call TRBJ2-3; 9 bases map to TRBD2. Germline V gives CDR1 DFQATT, CDR2 SNEGSKA (reference sequence). The length of the CDR3 is 14 residues. Trimming cost V 3 bases and J 1 base; bases outside gene matches: 2. The CDR3 DNA is TGCAGTGCTAGTCCTAGCGGGGGCACAGATACGCAGTATTTT. Its translation: CSASPSGGTDTQYF.

The chain links TRBV19 to TRBJ1-1; no clear D. V was shortened by 2 bases and J by 6 bases, with 13 bases between the two germline ends. Germline V gene lookup returns CDR1 LNHDA and CDR2 SQIVND (reference sequence). There are 14 residues in the CDR3. CDR3 in DNA: TGTGCCAGTAGTATAATCTGGAGTTCCCCTGAAGCTTTCTTT. It encodes CASSIIWSSPEAFF.

The chain recombines TRBV16 with TRBJ1-2, with 7 bases matching TRBD1. V lost 4 bases and J lost 4; bases outside the gene matches: 12. The CDR3 runs 16 residues. CDR1 KGHSY and CDR2 FQNENV come from the germline V gene. The CDR3 DNA follows: TGTGCCAGCAGCCGCGTTCCCGGGACAGATCCCTATGGCTACACCTTC. This translates into CASSRVPGTDPYGYTF.

The genes are TRBV11-2 and TRBJ2-1; no reliable D call. The ends were cut back, 5 bases at V and 0 bases at J, with 11 bases in the middle. CDR1 and CDR2 (germline): SGHAT, FQNNGV. This CDR3 region has 15 residues. CDR3 sequence: CASSPLPSSYNEQFF. The CDR3 nucleotides are TGTGCCAGCAGCCCACTTCCTAGCTCCTACAATGAGCAGTTCTTC.

The chain has TRBV7-3 and TRBJ2-3; D is undetermined. Trimming removed 1 base from V and 8 bases from J, with 10 bases in between. Germline lookup yields CDR1 SGHTA and CDR2 FQGTGA. There are 13 residues in the CDR3. The CDR3 coding sequence is TGTGCCAGCAGCTTAAGGTCTTCCGGTACGCAGTATTTT. Its translation is CASSLRSSGTQYF.

The chain carries TRBV2 and TRBJ1-2; D is ambiguous. Germline V gene lookup returns CDR1 SNHLY and CDR2 FYNNEI. V lost 7 bases and J lost 3, with 21 bases in between. CDR3 length: 16 residues. CDR3 in DNA: TGTGCCAGCACCGAACCCGAGAGCCGCGCGCACTATGGCTACACCTTC. Amino acids: CASTEPESRAHYGYTF.